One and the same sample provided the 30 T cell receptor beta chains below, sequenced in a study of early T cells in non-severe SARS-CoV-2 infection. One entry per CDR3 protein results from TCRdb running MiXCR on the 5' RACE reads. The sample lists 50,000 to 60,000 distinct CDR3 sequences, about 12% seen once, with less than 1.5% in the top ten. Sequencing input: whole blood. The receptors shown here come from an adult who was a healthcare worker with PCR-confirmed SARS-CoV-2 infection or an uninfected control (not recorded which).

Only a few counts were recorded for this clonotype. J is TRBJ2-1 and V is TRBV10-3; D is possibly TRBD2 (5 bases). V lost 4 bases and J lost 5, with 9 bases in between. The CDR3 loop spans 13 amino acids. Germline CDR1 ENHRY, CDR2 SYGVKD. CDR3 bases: TGTGCCATCAGTGGAGGGCAGGACAATGAGCAGTTCTTC. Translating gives CAISGGQDNEQFF.

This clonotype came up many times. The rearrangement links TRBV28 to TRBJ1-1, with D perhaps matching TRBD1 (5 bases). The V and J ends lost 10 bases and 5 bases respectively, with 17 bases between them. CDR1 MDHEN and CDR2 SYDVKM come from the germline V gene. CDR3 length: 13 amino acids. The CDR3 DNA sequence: TGTGCCACCGATGGGCAGGGAGAAACTGAAGCTTTCTTT. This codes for CATDGQGETEAFF.

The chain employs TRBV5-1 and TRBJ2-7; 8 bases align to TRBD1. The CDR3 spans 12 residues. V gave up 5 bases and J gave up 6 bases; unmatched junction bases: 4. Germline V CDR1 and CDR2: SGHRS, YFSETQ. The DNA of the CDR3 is TGCGCCAGCAGTTTCACAGGGGGCGAGCAGTACTTC. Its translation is CASSFTGGEQYF.

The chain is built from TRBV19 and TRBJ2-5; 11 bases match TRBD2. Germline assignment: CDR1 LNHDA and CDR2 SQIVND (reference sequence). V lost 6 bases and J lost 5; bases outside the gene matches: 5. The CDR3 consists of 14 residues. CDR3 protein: CASSSSGGRETQYF. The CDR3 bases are TGTGCCAGTAGCTCTAGCGGGGGGCGGGAGACCCAGTACTTC. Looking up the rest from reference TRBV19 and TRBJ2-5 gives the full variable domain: DGGITQSPKYLFRKEGQNVTLSCEQNLNHDAMYWYRQDPGQGLRLIYYSQIVNDFQKGDIAEGYSVSREKKESFPLTVTSAQKNPTAFYLCASSSSGGRETQYFGPGTRLLVL.

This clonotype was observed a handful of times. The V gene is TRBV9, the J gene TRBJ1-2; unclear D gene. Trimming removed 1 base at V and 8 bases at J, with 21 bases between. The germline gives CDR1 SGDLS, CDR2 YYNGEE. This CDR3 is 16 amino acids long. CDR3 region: CASSVMSRPEVPGYTF. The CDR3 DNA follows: TGTGCCAGCAGCGTAATGAGCAGGCCCGAGGTTCCAGGCTACACCTTC.

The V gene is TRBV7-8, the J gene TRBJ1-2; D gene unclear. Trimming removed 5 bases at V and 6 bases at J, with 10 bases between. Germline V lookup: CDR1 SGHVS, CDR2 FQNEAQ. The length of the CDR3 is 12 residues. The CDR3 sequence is CASSPGGDGYTF. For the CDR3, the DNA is TGTGCCAGCAGCCCGGGCGGGGATGGCTACACCTTC.

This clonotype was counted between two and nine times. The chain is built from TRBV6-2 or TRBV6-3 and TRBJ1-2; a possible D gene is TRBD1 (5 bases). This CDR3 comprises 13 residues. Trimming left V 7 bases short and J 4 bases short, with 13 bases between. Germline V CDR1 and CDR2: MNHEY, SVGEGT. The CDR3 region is CASNPPGTYGYTF. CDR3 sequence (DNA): TGTGCCAGCAACCCCCCAGGGACCTATGGCTACACCTTC.

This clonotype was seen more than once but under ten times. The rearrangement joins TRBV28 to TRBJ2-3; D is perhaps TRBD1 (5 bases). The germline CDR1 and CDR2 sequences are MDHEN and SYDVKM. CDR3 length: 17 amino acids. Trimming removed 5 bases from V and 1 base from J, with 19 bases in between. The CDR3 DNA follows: TGTGCCAGCAGTGACCCGAGTAGTTGGGGCGGCACAGATACGCAGTATTTT. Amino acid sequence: CASSDPSSWGGTDTQYF.

This chain's CDR3 is CASTSRGYYNEQFF. Written as DNA, the CDR3 is TGTGCCAGCACCAGCAGGGGTTACTACAATGAGCAGTTCTTC. The chain has TRBV2 and TRBJ2-1; possibly TRBD1 for D (6 bases). V was pared by 7 bases and J by 3 bases, with 13 bases between. CDR1 and CDR2 (germline): SNHLY, FYNNEI. The CDR3 extends over 14 amino acids.

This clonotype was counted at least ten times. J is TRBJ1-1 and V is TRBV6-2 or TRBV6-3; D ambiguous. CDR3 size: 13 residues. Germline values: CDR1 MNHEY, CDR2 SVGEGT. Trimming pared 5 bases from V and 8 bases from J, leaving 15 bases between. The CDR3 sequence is CASSPGEAAEAFF. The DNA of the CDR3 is TGTGCCAGCAGTCCCGGTGAGGCAGCAGAAGCTTTCTTT.

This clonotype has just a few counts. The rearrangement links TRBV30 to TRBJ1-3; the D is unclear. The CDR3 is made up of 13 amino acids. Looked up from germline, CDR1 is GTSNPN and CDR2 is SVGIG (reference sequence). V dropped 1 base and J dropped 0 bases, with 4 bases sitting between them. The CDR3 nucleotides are TGTGCCTGGAGTGAAAACTCTGGAAACACCATATATTTT. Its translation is CAWSENSGNTIYF.

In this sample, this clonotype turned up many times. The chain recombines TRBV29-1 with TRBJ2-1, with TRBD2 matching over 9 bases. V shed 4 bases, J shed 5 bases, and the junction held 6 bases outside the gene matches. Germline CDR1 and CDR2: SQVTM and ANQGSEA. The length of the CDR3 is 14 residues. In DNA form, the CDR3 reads TGCAGCGTTGCCTTTCGACTAGCGGACAATGAGCAGTTCTTC. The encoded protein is CSVAFRLADNEQFF.

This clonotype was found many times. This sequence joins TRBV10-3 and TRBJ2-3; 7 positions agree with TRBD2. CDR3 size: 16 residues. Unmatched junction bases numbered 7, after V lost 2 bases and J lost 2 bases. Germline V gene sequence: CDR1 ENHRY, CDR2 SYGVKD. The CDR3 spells CAISEGTGGLTDTQYF. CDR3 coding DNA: TGTGCCATCAGTGAGGGGACGGGGGGTCTCACAGATACGCAGTATTTT.

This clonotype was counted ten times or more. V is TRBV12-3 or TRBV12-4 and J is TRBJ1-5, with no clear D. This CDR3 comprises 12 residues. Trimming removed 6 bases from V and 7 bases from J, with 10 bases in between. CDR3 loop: CASRRGRQPQHF. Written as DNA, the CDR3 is TGTGCCAGCAGACGAGGGAGGCAGCCCCAGCATTTT.

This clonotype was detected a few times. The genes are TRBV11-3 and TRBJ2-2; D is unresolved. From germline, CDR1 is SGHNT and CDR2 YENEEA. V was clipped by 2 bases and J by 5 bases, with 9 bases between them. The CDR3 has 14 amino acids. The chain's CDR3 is CASSLNMATGELFF. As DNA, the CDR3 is TGTGCCAGCAGCTTAAATATGGCAACCGGGGAGCTGTTTTTT. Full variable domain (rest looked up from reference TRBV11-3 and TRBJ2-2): EAGVVQSPRYKIIEKKQPVAFWCNPISGHNTLYWYLQNLGQGPELLIRYENEEAVDDSQLPKDRFSAERLKGVDSTLKIQPAELGDSAVYLCASSLNMATGELFFGEGSRLTVL.

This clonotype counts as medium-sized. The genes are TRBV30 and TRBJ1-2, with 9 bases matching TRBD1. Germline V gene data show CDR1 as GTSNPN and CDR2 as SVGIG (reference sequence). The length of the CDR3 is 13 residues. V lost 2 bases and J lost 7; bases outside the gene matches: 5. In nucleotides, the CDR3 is TGTGCCTGGAGTACCGGGACAGGGTCTGGCTACACCTTC. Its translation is CAWSTGTGSGYTF. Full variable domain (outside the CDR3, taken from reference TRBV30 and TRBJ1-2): SQTIHQWPATLVQPVGSPLSLECTVEGTSNPNLYWYRQAAGRGLQLLFYSVGIGQISSEVPQNLSASRPQDRQFILSSKKLLLSDSGFYLCAWSTGTGSGYTFGSGTRLTVV.

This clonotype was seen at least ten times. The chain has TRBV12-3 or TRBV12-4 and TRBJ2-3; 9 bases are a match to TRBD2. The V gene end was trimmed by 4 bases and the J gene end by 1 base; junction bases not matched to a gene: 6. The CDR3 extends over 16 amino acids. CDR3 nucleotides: TGTGCCAGCAGTTCTCATTTAGCGGGGGGCACAGATACGCAGTATTTT. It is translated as CASSSHLAGGTDTQYF.

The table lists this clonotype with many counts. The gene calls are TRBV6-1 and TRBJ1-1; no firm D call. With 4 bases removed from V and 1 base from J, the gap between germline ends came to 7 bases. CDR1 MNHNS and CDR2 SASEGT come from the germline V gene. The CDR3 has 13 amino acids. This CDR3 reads CASSVRENTEAFF. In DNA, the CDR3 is TGTGCCAGCAGTGTCCGGGAGAACACTGAAGCTTTCTTT.

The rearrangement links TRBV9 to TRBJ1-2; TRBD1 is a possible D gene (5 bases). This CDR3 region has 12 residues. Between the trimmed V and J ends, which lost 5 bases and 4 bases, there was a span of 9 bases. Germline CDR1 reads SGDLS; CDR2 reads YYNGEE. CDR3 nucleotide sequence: TGTGCCAGCAGTGAGAGGGGCTATGGCTACACCTTC. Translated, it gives CASSERGYGYTF.

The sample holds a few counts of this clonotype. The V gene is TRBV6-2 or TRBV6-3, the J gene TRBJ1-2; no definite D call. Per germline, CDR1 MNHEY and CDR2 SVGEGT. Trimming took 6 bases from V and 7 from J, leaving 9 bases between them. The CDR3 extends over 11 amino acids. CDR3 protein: CASRSLSGYTF. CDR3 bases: TGTGCCAGCAGATCGCTCTCTGGCTACACCTTC.

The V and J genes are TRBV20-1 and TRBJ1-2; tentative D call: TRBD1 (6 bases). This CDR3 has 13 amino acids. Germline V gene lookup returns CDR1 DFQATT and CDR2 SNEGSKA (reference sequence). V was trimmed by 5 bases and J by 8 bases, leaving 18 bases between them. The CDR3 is CSAVTPRTEGYTF. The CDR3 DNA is TGCAGTGCTGTCACCCCGCGGACAGAAGGCTACACCTTC.

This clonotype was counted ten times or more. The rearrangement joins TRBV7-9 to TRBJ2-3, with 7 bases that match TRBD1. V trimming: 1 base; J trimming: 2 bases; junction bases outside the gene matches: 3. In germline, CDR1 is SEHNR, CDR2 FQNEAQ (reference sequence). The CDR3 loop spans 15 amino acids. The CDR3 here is CASSLGTGDTDTQYF. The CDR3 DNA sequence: TGTGCCAGCAGCTTAGGTACAGGGGACACAGATACGCAGTATTTT.

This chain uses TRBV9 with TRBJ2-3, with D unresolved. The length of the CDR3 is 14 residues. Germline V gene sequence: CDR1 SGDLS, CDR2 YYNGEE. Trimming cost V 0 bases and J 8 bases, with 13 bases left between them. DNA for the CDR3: TGTGCCAGCAGCGTAGCGGGCACTGTATCTACGCAGTATTTT. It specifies CASSVAGTVSTQYF. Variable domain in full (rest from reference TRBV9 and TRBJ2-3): DSGVTQTPKHLITATGQRVTLRCSPRSGDLSVYWYQQSLDQGLQFLIQYYNGEERAKGNILERFSAQQFPDLHSELNLSSLELGDSALYFCASSVAGTVSTQYFGPGTRLTVL.

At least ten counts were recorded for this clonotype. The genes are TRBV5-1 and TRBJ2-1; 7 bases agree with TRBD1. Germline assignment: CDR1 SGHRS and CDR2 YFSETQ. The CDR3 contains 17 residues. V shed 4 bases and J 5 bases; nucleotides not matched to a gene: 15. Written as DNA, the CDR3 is TGCGCCAGCAGCCTACGGATCACGGGACAGCAACACAATGAGCAGTTCTTC. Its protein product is CASSLRITGQQHNEQFF.

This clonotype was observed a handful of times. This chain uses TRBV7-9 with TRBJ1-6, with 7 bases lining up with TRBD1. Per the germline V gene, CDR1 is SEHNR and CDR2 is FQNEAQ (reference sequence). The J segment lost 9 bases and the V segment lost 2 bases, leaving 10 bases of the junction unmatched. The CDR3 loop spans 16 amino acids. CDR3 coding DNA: TGTGCCAGCAGCTTACTCTTAAACAGACAGGGTTCACCCCTCCACTTT. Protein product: CASSLLLNRQGSPLHF.

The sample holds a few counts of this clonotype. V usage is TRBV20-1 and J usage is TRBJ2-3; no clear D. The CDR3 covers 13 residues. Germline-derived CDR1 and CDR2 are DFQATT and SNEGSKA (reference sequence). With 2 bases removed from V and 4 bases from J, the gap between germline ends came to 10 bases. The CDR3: CSARKVQSDTQYF. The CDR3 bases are TGCAGTGCTAGAAAAGTTCAGTCAGATACGCAGTATTTT.

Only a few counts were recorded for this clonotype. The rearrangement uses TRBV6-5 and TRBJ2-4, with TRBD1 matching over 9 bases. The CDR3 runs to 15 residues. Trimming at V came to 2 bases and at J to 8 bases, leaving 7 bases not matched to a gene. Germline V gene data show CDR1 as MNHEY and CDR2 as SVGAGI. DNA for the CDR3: TGTGCCAGCAGTTACCGGGGACAGGGTTGGGACATTCAGTACTTC. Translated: CASSYRGQGWDIQYF.

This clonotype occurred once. CDR3 protein: CASRPTGGTEAFF. In DNA, the CDR3 is TGTGCCAGCAGGCCTACAGGGGGCACTGAAGCTTTCTTT. This chain joins TRBV27 and TRBJ1-1, with 8 bases fitting TRBD1. Germline V gene sequence: CDR1 MNHEY, CDR2 SMNVEV (reference sequence). Trimming cost V 6 bases and J 4 bases; bases outside gene matches: 4. This CDR3 is 13 amino acids long.

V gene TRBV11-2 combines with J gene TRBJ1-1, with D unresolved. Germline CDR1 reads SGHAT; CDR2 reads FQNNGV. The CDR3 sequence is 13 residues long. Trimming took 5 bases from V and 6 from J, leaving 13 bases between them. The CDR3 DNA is TGTGCCAGCAGCCCGAAGGTTTGGGCTGAAGCTTTCTTT. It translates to CASSPKVWAEAFF.

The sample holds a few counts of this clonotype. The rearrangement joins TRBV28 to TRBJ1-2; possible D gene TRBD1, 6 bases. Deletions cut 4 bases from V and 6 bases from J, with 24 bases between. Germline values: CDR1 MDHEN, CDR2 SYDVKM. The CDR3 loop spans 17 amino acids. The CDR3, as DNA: TGTGCCAGCAGTTCCGACCCAGGGGTCCCCTTCGGGAATGGCTACACCTTC. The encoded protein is CASSSDPGVPFGNGYTF.